This TCR beta chain derives from a study of blood T cell repertoires in COVID-19. Turning to the study itself: Researchers got acute and convalescent COVID-19 samples from the United States, Italy and Spain.

TCRdb's table, derived via immunoSEQ multiplex PCR, lists solely in-frame clones and lacks some. The sample yields about 440,000 clones, roughly 90% seen once. This CDR3 is 14 amino acids long. V was pared by 6 bases and J by 9 bases, with 20 bases between. Per germline, CDR1 MNHEY and CDR2 SVGAGI. The clonotype was recovered from a woman younger than 45 with acute or convalescent COVID-19. Specimen: peripheral blood. The rearrangement joins TRBV6-5 to TRBJ1-2, with D hard to call. CDR3 nucleotides: TGTGCCAGCAGCTCGCAAACTTCATTAGTCAGCTACACCTTC. Amino acids: CASSSQTSLVSYTF.